This TCR beta chain was recovered during a study of blood T cell repertoires in COVID-19. As handled by the study authors: Reference gene primer amplification gave estimated nucleated cell counts. Using immunoSEQ multiplex PCR, the repertoire was profiled, and TCRdb retains in-frame clones only, with some absent. That table furnishes V, J and clone size, whereas the DNA furnished D and trimming. The data hold some 130,000 clones, with roughly 90% observed a single time. Material for sequencing was peripheral blood. This clonotype was sampled from a man in his sixties with active or convalescent COVID-19.

The CDR3 sequence is CATAGPWYNEQFF. CDR3 DNA sequence: TGTGCTACAGCGGGTCCGTGGTACAATGAGCAGTTCTTC. The rearrangement joins TRBV7-7 to TRBJ2-1, with a possible D match to TRBD2 (6 bases). Per germline, CDR1 SSHAT and CDR2 FNYEAQ (reference sequence). The CDR3 runs 13 residues.